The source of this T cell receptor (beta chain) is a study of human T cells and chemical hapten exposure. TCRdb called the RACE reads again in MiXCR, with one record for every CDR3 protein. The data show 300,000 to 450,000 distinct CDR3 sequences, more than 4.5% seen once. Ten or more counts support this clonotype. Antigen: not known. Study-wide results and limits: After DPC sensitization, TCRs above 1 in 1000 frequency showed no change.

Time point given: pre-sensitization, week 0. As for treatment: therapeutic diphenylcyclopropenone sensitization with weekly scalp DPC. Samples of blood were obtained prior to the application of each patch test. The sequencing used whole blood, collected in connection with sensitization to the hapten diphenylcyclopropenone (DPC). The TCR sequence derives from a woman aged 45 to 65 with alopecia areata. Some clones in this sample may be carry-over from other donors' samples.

The CDR3 sequence is CATSRGTGTVYEQYF. In DNA form, the CDR3 reads TGTGCCACCAGCAGGGGAACCGGGACAGTCTACGAGCAGTACTTC. This rearrangement joins TRBV15 to TRBJ2-7, with 7 positions matching TRBD1. Germline values: CDR1 LNHNV, CDR2 YYDKDF (reference sequence). Trimming cost V 3 bases and J 3 bases; bases outside gene matches: 8. The length of the CDR3 is 15 residues.